These 32 T cell receptor beta chains share one sample of origin, sequenced in a study of shared clonotypes between healthy human individuals. Sequencing was performed with immunoSEQ multiplex PCR; in TCRdb, only in-frame clones are kept and a portion is missing. The table shows around 2,000,000 clones, with 90% to 95% occurring only once. The sequenced sample was naive CD4+ T cells sorted from blood. Indicated subset: CD45RA+ positively selected. Receptors originate from a man younger than 35 in good health.

The chain recombines TRBV2 with TRBJ1-6; D is uncertain. V was pared by 7 bases and J by 6 bases, with 10 bases between. The CDR3 extends over 13 amino acids. Germline V gives CDR1 SNHLY, CDR2 FYNNEI. The DNA for the CDR3 is TGTGCCAGCACCCGGACCGCTAATTCACCCCTCCACTTT. Amino acid sequence: CASTRTANSPLHF.

As to this clone: The same CDR3 also results from other DNA sequences found in this sample. The CDR3 reads CASSLGQGAGYEQYF. The CDR3 DNA is TGTGCCAGCAGTCTCGGACAGGGGGCGGGTTACGAGCAGTACTTC. The chain joins TRBV27 to TRBJ2-7, with TRBD1 identical over 11 bases. This CDR3 is built from 15 residues. Germline assignment: CDR1 MNHEY and CDR2 SMNVEV (reference sequence). After removal of 5 bases from V and 4 bases from J, the junction contained 7 bases not matched to a gene.

V usage is TRBV6-5 and J usage is TRBJ1-6; D is unresolved. V lost 7 bases and J lost 0, with 10 bases in between. Looked up from germline, CDR1 is MNHEY and CDR2 is SVGAGI. This CDR3 has 15 residues. The chain's CDR3 is CASNLRSSYNSPLHF. For the CDR3, the DNA is TGTGCCAGCAACCTTCGGAGCTCCTATAATTCACCCCTCCACTTT.

Remarks on this clone: This sample also contains other DNA sequences that code for the same CDR3. The DNA for the CDR3 is TGCAGTGCGAGACAGGGCTACGAGCAGTACTTC. Translation gives CSARQGYEQYF. V and J are TRBV20-1 and TRBJ2-7, with 7 bases matching TRBD1. The V gene end was trimmed by 6 bases and the J gene end by 3 bases; junction bases not matched to a gene: 2. The CDR3 loop spans 11 amino acids. Germline CDR1 DFQATT, CDR2 SNEGSKA (reference sequence).

J is TRBJ2-1 and V is TRBV2, with D uncertain. The V gene lost 6 bases and the J gene lost 6 bases, with 9 bases spanning the gap. Germline CDR1 and CDR2: SNHLY and FYNNEI. The CDR3 runs 12 residues. CDR3 nucleotides: TGTGCCAGCAGCAGCTTGGGCAATGAGCAGTTCTTC. Its protein product is CASSSLGNEQFF.

This clone appeared a single time. This chain uses TRBV5-1 with TRBJ1-6, with D maybe TRBD1 (5 bases). The CDR3 spans 14 residues. V lost 0 bases and J lost 10, with 11 bases in between. The germline CDR1 and CDR2 sequences are SGHRS and YFSETQ. CDR3 residues: CASSLVAGGSPLHF. DNA for the CDR3: TGCGCCAGCAGCTTGGTTGCGGGGGGGTCACCCCTCCACTTT.

This clone showed up just once. The chain has TRBV11-2 and TRBJ1-2, with TRBD1 matching over 8 bases. The germline V gene has CDR1 SGHAT and CDR2 FQNNGV. The V segment lost 4 bases and the J segment 5 bases; nucleotides outside the gene matches: 18. The CDR3 length is 18 residues. The CDR3 region is CASSSLPPRIGQGYGYTF. In DNA, the CDR3 is TGTGCCAGCAGCTCGCTACCCCCTCGAATCGGACAGGGATATGGCTACACCTTC.

This clone has just one count. V is TRBV2 and J is TRBJ2-5; D unresolved. V lost 4 bases to trimming and J lost 5 bases, with 11 bases between them. The CDR3 totals 13 residues. The V gene's germline CDR1 is SNHLY and CDR2 FYNNEI. Here the CDR3 reads CASSVEPTETQYF. The CDR3, as DNA: TGTGCCAGCAGTGTTGAGCCCACGGAGACCCAGTACTTC.

The chain combines TRBV7-2 with TRBJ1-1; 11 bases map to TRBD1. Germline values: CDR1 SGHTA, CDR2 FQGNSA. CDR3 length: 14 amino acids. V shed 5 bases, J shed 4 bases, and the junction held 3 bases outside the gene matches. The CDR3 coding sequence is TGTGCCAGCAGCCGGGACAGGGGGATCACTGAAGCTTTCTTT. It translates to CASSRDRGITEAFF.

The chain uses TRBV4-1 and TRBJ1-4; a possible D gene is TRBD1 (5 bases). The germline V gene encodes CDR1 MGHRA and CDR2 YSYEKL. Trimming pared 0 bases from V and 7 bases from J, leaving 15 bases between. This CDR3 spans 16 amino acids. CDR3 nucleotides: TGCGCCAGCAGCCAAGATCGGGGCGGGTTTAGTGAAAAACTGTTTTTT. Its translation is CASSQDRGGFSEKLFF.

The chain recombines TRBV2 with TRBJ2-1, with 8 nucleotides matching TRBD1. CDR1 SNHLY and CDR2 FYNNEI come from the germline V gene. The CDR3 consists of 15 residues. V was clipped by 5 bases and J by 10 bases; unmatched bases: 13. The CDR3 protein is CASSLNRGSIGEQFF. DNA for the CDR3: TGTGCCAGCAGTCTTAACAGGGGGTCGATTGGGGAGCAGTTCTTC.

The chain combines TRBV19 with TRBJ2-3, with 9 bases that match TRBD1. This CDR3 region has 14 residues. The trim removed 4 bases at V and 2 bases at J, leaving 1 base unmatched. Germline V gene data show CDR1 as LNHDA and CDR2 as SQIVND (reference sequence). This CDR3 is CASSRDRATDTQYF. The DNA for the CDR3 is TGTGCCAGTAGTAGGGACAGGGCCACAGATACGCAGTATTTT.

J is TRBJ2-2 and V is TRBV7-3; D possibly corresponds to TRBD2 (5 bases). In germline, CDR1 is SGHTA, CDR2 FQGTGA. CDR3 length: 14 amino acids. Trimming left V 4 bases short and J 6 bases short, with 12 bases between. The CDR3 sequence: CASSSGLSPGELFF. For the CDR3, the DNA is TGTGCCAGCAGCTCGGGATTATCGCCCGGGGAGCTGTTTTTT.

The chain carries TRBV15 and TRBJ2-7, with unresolved D. V was pared by 2 bases and J by 3 bases, with 8 bases between. The CDR3 extends over 13 amino acids. Germline CDR1 LNHNV, CDR2 YYDKDF (reference sequence). The CDR3 here is CATSRWKGYEQYF. In DNA form, the CDR3 reads TGTGCCACCAGCAGATGGAAGGGCTACGAGCAGTACTTC.

The genes are TRBV4-1 and TRBJ2-5; D tentatively reads TRBD1 or TRBD2 (5 bases each). In germline, CDR1 is MGHRA, CDR2 YSYEKL. This CDR3 is 16 amino acids long. Deletions cut 4 bases from V and 4 bases from J, with 19 bases between. This CDR3 is CASSPITGQGRETQYF. The CDR3 DNA reads as TGCGCCAGCAGCCCTATAACGGGGCAGGGAAGAGAGACCCAGTACTTC.

This clone showed up just a few times. V gene TRBV7-9 combines with J gene TRBJ1-2; no clear D. CDR1 is SEHNR and CDR2 is FQNEAQ in the germline V gene (reference sequence). Trimming left V 1 base short and J 4 bases short, with 7 bases between. The CDR3 runs to 13 residues. The CDR3 protein is CASSLDTIYGYTF. The CDR3 DNA follows: TGTGCCAGCAGCTTAGACACGATCTATGGCTACACCTTC.

The chain couples TRBV15 to TRBJ1-1, with 7 bases matching TRBD1. The CDR3 runs 14 residues. Germline V gene sequence: CDR1 LNHNV, CDR2 YYDKDF (reference sequence). Trimming at V came to 4 bases and at J to 1 base, leaving 3 bases not matched to a gene. The DNA for the CDR3 is TGTGCCACCAGCACCGGACAGGCGAACACTGAAGCTTTCTTT. Its translation is CATSTGQANTEAFF.

V gene TRBV2 combines with J gene TRBJ1-6, with 7 bases matching TRBD1. V gave up 2 bases and J gave up 10 bases; unmatched junction bases: 2. This CDR3 comprises 13 residues. The germline CDR1 and CDR2 sequences are SNHLY and FYNNEI. The CDR3 loop reads CASSEWGQSPLHF. DNA of the CDR3: TGTGCCAGCAGTGAATGGGGACAGTCACCCCTCCACTTT.

This chain uses TRBV18 with TRBJ1-2, with D possibly TRBD1 on 6 matching bases. CDR3 length: 13 amino acids. Looked up from germline, CDR1 is KGHSH and CDR2 is LQKENI. V was cut by 0 bases and J by 5 bases, with 7 bases left in between. This CDR3 is CASSPPGAYGYTF. In nucleotides, the CDR3 is TGTGCCAGCTCACCACCGGGGGCTTATGGCTACACCTTC.

The chain couples TRBV19 to TRBJ2-7; 7 bases line up with TRBD2. The CDR3 has 14 amino acids. Per germline, CDR1 LNHDA and CDR2 SQIVND (reference sequence). V lost 4 bases, J lost 1 base, and 4 bases stayed unmatched. CDR3: CASSKSGTSYEQYF. The DNA of the CDR3 is TGTGCCAGTAGTAAAAGCGGGACGTCCTACGAGCAGTACTTC.

This rearrangement joins TRBV30 to TRBJ2-5; maybe TRBD2 (7 bases). Germline V lookup: CDR1 GTSNPN, CDR2 SVGIG (reference sequence). V lost 4 bases to trimming and J lost 9 bases, with 18 bases between them. The CDR3 has 13 amino acids. CDR3 in amino acids: CAWIREERGAQYF. The DNA of the CDR3 is TGTGCCTGGATCCGGGAGGAGAGGGGGGCCCAGTACTTC.

V is TRBV7-6 and J is TRBJ2-5; D might be TRBD1 (5 bases). Germline V gene sequence: CDR1 SGHVS, CDR2 FNYEAQ. The CDR3 loop spans 15 amino acids. V lost 1 base and J lost 7, with 16 bases in between. In nucleotides, the CDR3 is TGTGCCAGCAGCTTAGAAGGGGTCGGACAAACGACCCAGTACTTC. This encodes CASSLEGVGQTTQYF. The whole variable domain, remainder taken from reference TRBV7-6 and TRBJ2-5, is GAGVSQSPRYKVTKRGQDVALRCDPISGHVSLYWYRQALGQGPEFLTYFNYEAQQDKSGLPNDRFSAERPEGSISTLTIQRTEQRDSAMYRCASSLEGVGQTTQYFGPGTRLLVL.

The chain recombines TRBV2 with TRBJ2-5; TRBD2 matches 11 bases. This CDR3 has 15 amino acids. The V and J ends lost 7 bases and 5 bases, in that order; junction bases with no gene match: 9. Germline V gene lookup returns CDR1 SNHLY and CDR2 FYNNEI. CDR3 coding DNA: TGTGCCAGCAATGCACTAGCGGGAGAGGGGGAGACCCAGTACTTC. This encodes CASNALAGEGETQYF.

On this clone: The identical CDR3 is also encoded by other nucleotide sequences in the sample. The chain uses TRBV9 and TRBJ2-5; D possibly corresponds to TRBD2 (5 bases). The length of the CDR3 is 14 residues. Trimming took 0 bases from V and 1 from J, leaving 7 bases between them. CDR1 and CDR2 from the germline V gene are SGDLS and YYNGEE. This CDR3 reads CASSVGGSQETQYF. CDR3 nucleotides: TGTGCCAGCAGCGTAGGAGGGAGCCAAGAGACCCAGTACTTC.

Comment on this clone: The same CDR3 arises from other DNA sequences in this sample as well. The chain employs TRBV30 and TRBJ2-3; D is unclear. V lost 1 base to trimming and J lost 4 bases, with 6 bases between them. The germline V gene has CDR1 GTSNPN and CDR2 SVGIG (reference sequence). The CDR3 loop spans 12 amino acids. The DNA for the CDR3 is TGTGCCTGGAGTGGGGGTGCAGATACGCAGTATTTT. Amino acids: CAWSGGADTQYF.

The chain joins TRBV7-9 to TRBJ1-1, with 12 bases that match TRBD1. The CDR3 is 17 residues long. CDR1 SEHNR and CDR2 FQNEAQ come from the germline V gene (reference sequence). The J segment lost 6 bases and the V segment lost 1 base, leaving 9 bases of the junction unmatched. The CDR3 reads CASSLGGTGGARAEAFF. For the CDR3, the DNA is TGTGCCAGCAGCTTAGGCGGGACAGGGGGCGCCAGGGCTGAAGCTTTCTTT. Supplemented by reference TRBV7-9 and TRBJ1-1, the full variable domain reads DTGVSQNPRHKITKRGQNVTFRCDPISEHNRLYWYRQTLGQGPEFLTYFQNEAQLEKSRLLSDRFSAERPKGSFSTLEIQRTEQGDSAMYLCASSLGGTGGARAEAFFGQGTRLTVV.

V usage is TRBV7-2 and J usage is TRBJ2-7; D ambiguous. CDR1 is SGHTA, CDR2 FQGNSA, per germline. V lost 3 bases to trimming and J lost 2 bases, with 5 bases between them. This CDR3 has 12 amino acids. The CDR3 here is CASSFYPYEQYF. The CDR3 DNA reads as TGTGCCAGCAGCTTTTACCCCTACGAGCAGTACTTC.

The chain joins TRBV19 to TRBJ1-1; no clear D gene. V was clipped by 1 base and J by 6 bases, with 15 bases between them. The germline CDR1 and CDR2 sequences are LNHDA and SQIVND (reference sequence). The CDR3 extends over 15 amino acids. CDR3 amino acids: CASSIGFQSTAEAFF. CDR3 in DNA: TGTGCCAGTAGTATAGGATTCCAGAGTACCGCTGAAGCTTTCTTT.

This chain uses TRBV19 with TRBJ2-2; possible D gene TRBD1, 5 bases. The CDR3 runs to 13 residues. Trimming took off 5 bases at V and 3 bases at J, with 7 bases between the two ends. Germline assignment: CDR1 LNHDA and CDR2 SQIVND (reference sequence). CDR3 region: CASSAGHTGELFF. CDR3 nucleotides: TGTGCCAGTAGTGCAGGGCACACCGGGGAGCTGTTTTTT.

J is TRBJ2-7 and V is TRBV6-5; TRBD1 matches at 7 bases. CDR3 size: 12 residues. Losses at the gene ends were 10 bases for V and 2 bases for J; bases not matched to a gene: 5. The V gene's germline CDR1 is MNHEY and CDR2 SVGAGI. The CDR3 loop reads CATQGQTYEQYF. CDR3 nucleotides: TGTGCCACCCAGGGACAGACCTACGAGCAGTACTTC.

The table lists this clone with a count of one. CDR3 sequence (DNA): TGTGCCAGCAGCTTAGTCGCTCCCCCAGAGACCCAGTACTTC. The encoded protein is CASSLVAPPETQYF. The chain recombines TRBV11-2 with TRBJ2-5; D ambiguous. Between the trimmed V and J ends, which lost 1 base and 4 bases, there was a span of 10 bases. The CDR3 contains 14 residues. CDR1 is SGHAT, CDR2 FQNNGV, per germline.

The genes are TRBV6-1 and TRBJ2-2; D is ambiguous. Trimming left V 0 bases short and J 3 bases short, with 5 bases between. The CDR3 has 14 amino acids. Per germline, CDR1 MNHNS and CDR2 SASEGT. CDR3 DNA sequence: TGTGCCAGCAGTGAAGCGTCAGACACCGGGGAGCTGTTTTTT. Amino acid sequence: CASSEASDTGELFF.